One sample yielded the 25 T cell receptor beta chains listed below, sequenced in a study of T cell changes during pregnancy in multiple sclerosis. Profiled with immunoSEQ multiplex PCR; TCRdb holds only in-frame clones, not every one. Among under 40,000 clones listed, 85% to 95% were seen once. Specimen: CD4+ T cells from peripheral blood mononuclear cells, collected in the third trimester of pregnancy. The receptors were gathered from a female donor in good health, enrolled as a control in a pregnancy study.

The rearrangement joins TRBV10-3 to TRBJ1-1, with D possibly being TRBD1 (6 bases). Germline CDR1 and CDR2: ENHRY and SYGVKD. Trimming left V 4 bases short and J 8 bases short, with 8 bases between. CDR3 length: 11 residues. This CDR3 is CAISGGTEAFF. DNA for the CDR3: TGTGCCATCAGTGGGGGGACAGAAGCTTTCTTT.

This clone is a singleton in its sample. V and J are TRBV6-6 and TRBJ1-5; D is undetermined. Per germline, CDR1 MNHNY and CDR2 SVGAGI (reference sequence). V was shortened by 7 bases and J by 3 bases, with 10 bases between the two germline ends. The CDR3 loop spans 13 amino acids. This CDR3 is CASTIDNNQPQHF. CDR3 nucleotide sequence: TGTGCCAGCACTATAGACAACAATCAGCCCCAGCATTTT.

This clone was seen only a few times. V gene TRBV29-1 combines with J gene TRBJ1-1, with 7 bases lining up with TRBD1. The CDR3 covers 13 residues. Trimming at V came to 5 bases and at J to 0 bases, leaving 3 bases not matched to a gene. The germline V gene encodes CDR1 SQVTM and CDR2 ANQGSEA. CDR3 loop: CSVLGQLNTEAFF. CDR3 in DNA: TGCAGCGTTCTGGGACAGTTGAACACTGAAGCTTTCTTT.

The count of this clone is one. The chain is built from TRBV7-2 and TRBJ2-5; 15 bases are shared with TRBD2. The germline CDR1 and CDR2 sequences are SGHTA and FQGNSA. V gave up 6 bases and J gave up 5 bases; unmatched junction bases: 7. This CDR3 comprises 16 residues. The CDR3, as DNA: TGTGCCAGCAGATGGACTAGCGGGGGGGCTGGGGAGACCCAGTACTTC. Amino acids: CASRWTSGGAGETQYF. Full variable domain (remainder filled in from reference TRBV7-2 and TRBJ2-5): GAGVSQSPSNKVTEKGKDVELRCDPISGHTALYWYRQSLGQGLEFLIYFQGNSAPDKSGLPSDRFSAERTGGSVSTLTIQRTQQEDSAVYLCASRWTSGGAGETQYFGPGTRLLVL.

This clone was recorded once. Here the CDR3 reads CASSHVMAKMRGNTIYF. CDR3 in DNA: TGTGCCAGCAGCCACGTCATGGCGAAGATGAGGGGAAACACCATATATTTT. The rearrangement joins TRBV4-2 to TRBJ1-3; D is unresolved. Germline CDR1 reads LGHNA; CDR2 reads YNFKEQ. The CDR3 runs 17 residues. V was shortened by 3 bases and J by 4 bases, with 19 bases between the two germline ends.

The CDR3 region is CATSRGGYNSPLHF. The CDR3 DNA follows: TGTGCCACCAGCAGAGGAGGATATAATTCACCCCTCCACTTT. The chain joins TRBV15 to TRBJ1-6; no firm D call. CDR1 is LNHNV and CDR2 is YYDKDF in the germline V gene (reference sequence). CDR3 length: 14 amino acids. V was clipped by 1 base and J by 4 bases, with 5 bases between them.

Here the CDR3 reads CASSLLQNEKLFF. The DNA of the CDR3 is TGTGCCAGCAGCTTACTCCAGAATGAAAAACTGTTTTTT. The J gene is TRBJ1-4, the V gene TRBV7-2; D remains ambiguous. There are 13 residues in the CDR3. Germline V gene lookup returns CDR1 SGHTA and CDR2 FQGNSA. V gave up 2 bases and J gave up 5 bases, with 6 bases separating them.

This sequence joins TRBV7-3 and TRBJ2-1, with TRBD1 matching 7 bases. Germline values: CDR1 SGHTA, CDR2 FQGTGA. V lost 5 bases to trimming and J lost 9 bases; unmatched junction nucleotides: 10. This CDR3 spans 14 amino acids. CDR3 sequence (DNA): TGTGCCAGCAGCACGGGACAGTCTAAGGGTGAGCAGTTCTTC. Amino acid sequence: CASSTGQSKGEQFF. Filled out from reference TRBV7-3 and TRBJ2-1, the complete variable domain reads GAGVSQTPSNKVTEKGKYVELRCDPISGHTALYWYRQSLGQGPEFLIYFQGTGAADDSGLPNDRFFAVRPEGSVSTLKIQRTERGDSAVYLCASSTGQSKGEQFFGPGTRLTVL.

V and J are TRBV6-5 and TRBJ2-1; no clear D. Germline values: CDR1 MNHEY, CDR2 SVGAGI. The CDR3 runs to 11 residues. V was cut by 3 bases and J by 12 bases, with 9 bases left in between. This CDR3 reads CASSYGPGQFF. The DNA for the CDR3 is TGTGCCAGCAGTTATGGCCCGGGGCAGTTCTTC.

The V and J genes are TRBV19 and TRBJ1-3; the D gene is possibly TRBD1 (5 bases). Germline V gene sequence: CDR1 LNHDA, CDR2 SQIVND (reference sequence). V dropped 10 bases and J dropped 0 bases, with 13 bases sitting between them. The CDR3 has 14 amino acids. In DNA form, the CDR3 reads TGTGCCACCACGACAGCTAGCTCTGGAAACACCATATATTTT. It is translated as CATTTASSGNTIYF.

Only one count was recorded for this clone. The genes are TRBV27 and TRBJ2-5; the match to TRBD2 covers 10 bases. V shed 7 bases, J shed 3 bases, and the junction held 8 bases outside the gene matches. Germline V gene lookup returns CDR1 MNHEY and CDR2 SMNVEV (reference sequence). This CDR3 comprises 15 residues. The CDR3 sequence: CASKVYSGGKETQYF. CDR3 coding DNA: TGTGCCAGCAAGGTCTATAGCGGGGGGAAAGAGACCCAGTACTTC.

The V and J genes are TRBV19 and TRBJ2-3; TRBD1 matches 7 bases. The CDR3 spans 15 residues. The junction had 4 bases not matched to a gene; V was cut back by 4 bases and J by 0 bases. Germline values: CDR1 LNHDA, CDR2 SQIVND (reference sequence). CDR3 amino acids: CASSRQGTSTDTQYF. The CDR3, as DNA: TGTGCCAGTAGTAGACAGGGTACTAGCACAGATACGCAGTATTTT.

This rearrangement joins TRBV7-6 to TRBJ2-3; D remains unclear. The germline V gene encodes CDR1 SGHVS and CDR2 FNYEAQ. With 3 bases removed from V and 3 bases from J, the gap between germline ends came to 7 bases. The CDR3 covers 13 residues. The CDR3 protein is CASSFSPTDTQYF. Written as DNA, the CDR3 is TGTGCCAGCAGCTTTAGTCCAACAGATACGCAGTATTTT.

CDR3: CASSLLGWSYNSPLHF. The CDR3, as DNA: TGTGCCAGCAGCTTACTCGGTTGGTCCTATAATTCACCCCTCCACTTT. The V call is TRBV7-3, the J call TRBJ1-6, with no clear D. The V gene lost 2 bases and the J gene lost 1 base, with 9 bases spanning the gap. Per germline, CDR1 SGHTA and CDR2 FQGTGA. This CDR3 is 16 amino acids long.

This clone came up once. The CDR3 DNA follows: TGCAGCGTGCTGACAGGGGCCTCCGAAAAACTGTTTTTT. It translates to CSVLTGASEKLFF. The V and J genes are TRBV29-1 and TRBJ1-4; 8 bases are shared with TRBD1. Germline CDR1 and CDR2: SQVTM and ANQGSEA. After removal of 6 bases from V and 8 bases from J, the junction contained 8 bases not matched to a gene. This CDR3 is built from 13 residues.

The V gene is TRBV5-1, the J gene TRBJ2-7; 10 positions match TRBD2. This CDR3 spans 17 amino acids. V gave up 4 bases and J gave up 6 bases; unmatched junction bases: 16. Germline V gene sequence: CDR1 SGHRS, CDR2 YFSETQ. The CDR3 DNA reads as TGCGCCAGCAGCCGAGACCCTAGCGGGGGAGGCCTAGGCGAGCAGTACTTC. Amino acids: CASSRDPSGGGLGEQYF.

This chain connects TRBV5-5 to TRBJ1-5, with D possibly matching TRBD1 (5 bases). The germline CDR1 and CDR2 sequences are SGHKS and YYEKEE (reference sequence). V was shortened by 4 bases and J by 4 bases, with 12 bases between the two germline ends. The CDR3 covers 14 residues. The CDR3 sequence: CASSAIRGNQPQHF. For the CDR3, the DNA is TGTGCCAGCAGCGCCATACGGGGGAATCAGCCCCAGCATTTT.

This chain connects TRBV27 to TRBJ1-1, with TRBD1 matching 11 bases. The V segment lost 2 bases and the J segment 6 bases; nucleotides outside the gene matches: 8. Germline CDR1 and CDR2: MNHEY and SMNVEV (reference sequence). This CDR3 has 16 residues. CDR3 region: CASSLRRTGGTAEAFF. Written as DNA, the CDR3 is TGTGCCAGCAGTTTACGGCGGACAGGGGGCACCGCTGAAGCTTTCTTT.

DNA for the CDR3: TGCGCCAGCAGGCTTCGAACAGGGGATGGTGCCGGGGAGCTGTTTTTT. Encoded protein: CASRLRTGDGAGELFF. This chain joins TRBV4-1 and TRBJ2-2; 7 bases align to TRBD1. Germline CDR1 and CDR2: MGHRA and YSYEKL. The trim removed 6 bases at V and 6 bases at J, leaving 13 bases unmatched. This CDR3 spans 16 amino acids.

The J gene is TRBJ1-5, the V gene TRBV7-2; the D gene is possibly TRBD1 (5 bases). Trimming left V 3 bases short and J 6 bases short, with 12 bases between. The CDR3 runs 14 residues. Germline V gene lookup returns CDR1 SGHTA and CDR2 FQGNSA. The DNA of the CDR3 is TGTGCCAGCAGCTTTGCCCAGGGCGGTCAGCCCCAGCATTTT. It is translated as CASSFAQGGQPQHF.

The CDR3 is CASSPNPTGASGNTIYF. DNA for the CDR3: TGTGCCAGCAGCCCAAATCCGACAGGGGCGAGCGGAAACACCATATATTTT. V is TRBV7-2 and J is TRBJ1-3; 8 bases are shared with TRBD1. Trimming took 5 bases from V and 4 from J; bases not matched to a gene: 13. CDR1 and CDR2 from the germline V gene are SGHTA and FQGNSA. The CDR3 has 17 residues.

This rearrangement joins TRBV19 to TRBJ1-5, with 8 bases that match TRBD1. This CDR3 is built from 18 residues. V lost 6 bases to trimming and J lost 6 bases; unmatched junction nucleotides: 19. Germline V gene sequence: CDR1 LNHDA, CDR2 SQIVND (reference sequence). This CDR3 reads CASSTYGQGQSVGQPQHF. Written as DNA, the CDR3 is TGTGCCAGTAGCACCTACGGACAGGGTCAGTCGGTGGGTCAGCCCCAGCATTTT.

V gene TRBV2 combines with J gene TRBJ1-5; D unresolved. The CDR3 consists of 16 residues. From germline, CDR1 is SNHLY and CDR2 FYNNEI. Trimming pared 0 bases from V and 5 bases from J, leaving 14 bases between. CDR3 in DNA: TGTGCCAGCAGTGAAGCATTAGGAGCGGGGTATCAGCCCCAGCATTTT. Translating it yields CASSEALGAGYQPQHF. Using reference TRBV2 and TRBJ1-5 for the parts outside the CDR3, the full variable domain is EPEVTQTPSHQVTQMGQEVILRCVPISNHLYFYWYRQILGQKVEFLVSFYNNEISEKSEIFDDQFSVERPDGSNFTLKIRSTKLEDSAMYFCASSEALGAGYQPQHFGDGTRLSIL.

V usage is TRBV5-1 and J usage is TRBJ2-7; 13 bases map to TRBD2. The CDR3 is 15 residues long. Looked up from germline, CDR1 is SGHRS and CDR2 is YFSETQ. The ends lost 4 bases at V and 3 bases at J; junction bases unmatched: 4. The CDR3 sequence: CASSPLAGGGYEQYF. As DNA, the CDR3 is TGCGCCAGCAGCCCACTAGCGGGGGGGGGCTACGAGCAGTACTTC. The entire variable domain, with the rest obtained from reference TRBV5-1 and TRBJ2-7, is as follows: KAGVTQTPRYLIKTRGQQVTLSCSPISGHRSVSWYQQTPGQGLQFLFEYFSETQRNKGNFPGRFSGRQFSNSRSEMNVSTLELGDSALYLCASSPLAGGGYEQYFGPGTRLTVT.

The chain employs TRBV6-1 and TRBJ2-1; maybe TRBD2 (6 bases). V lost 5 bases and J 5 bases, leaving 13 bases between the germline ends. The germline V gene has CDR1 MNHNS and CDR2 SASEGT. The CDR3 is 14 residues long. In nucleotides, the CDR3 is TGTGCCAGCAGTCCGAGACTAGGAAACAATGAGCAGTTCTTC. Its translation: CASSPRLGNNEQFF.